This T cell receptor (beta chain) was identified during a study of PD-1 blockade in mismatch repair-deficient tumors. Study-level background: Patients had eleven to twelve mismatch repair-deficient cancer types, all previously treated and progressing. Whole-study results and caveats: Tumor-resident clones, often absent from pretreatment blood, expanded after pembrolizumab and then contracted.

TCRdb's copy holds only in-frame clones and misses some; the assay was immunoSEQ multiplex PCR. The data hold about 120,000 clones, with about 83% observed a single time. Every patient had mismatch repair deficiency by PCR or immunohistochemistry. V was trimmed by 6 bases and J by 7 bases, leaving 16 bases between them. Germline CDR1 is MNHEY and CDR2 is SVGAGI. This CDR3 contains 14 residues. As to this clone: Its antigen remains unidentified.

The material sequenced was peripheral blood, taken about 60 weeks after starting pembrolizumab. The sequence was collected from an adult with mismatch repair-deficient cancer. This rearrangement joins TRBV6-5 to TRBJ1-5; possible D gene TRBD1, 5 bases. CDR3 sequence reads: CASRRQLDSQPQHF. Here the CDR3 DNA reads TGTGCCAGCAGACGACAGCTTGATAGCCAGCCCCAGCATTTT.